Listed below are T cell receptor beta chains from one sample, sequenced in a study of T cell repertoires in cytomegalovirus infection. TCRdb called the reads again in MiXCR, with one record for every CDR3 protein. The sample includes fewer than 350,000 distinct CDR3 sequences, over 7.5% seen only once; the top ten take roughly 4%. The material sequenced was PBMCs. The receptor set was obtained from a human donor in good health (CMV status not recorded). Some clones in this sample may be carry-over from other donors' samples. Both conserved end residues are trimmed from each CDR3. Each record gives: J gene, clone size, V gene, CDR3 protein. The size field is filled for only some rows; it gives once, few, many or a size class.

>TRBJ1-5|few|TRBV6-2/TRBV6-3
ASSYRGQNSNQPQH
>TRBJ2-7|-|TRBV7-9
ASSGLGQESYEQY
>TRBJ2-7|few|TRBV6-5
ASRKKQIGYEQY
>TRBJ2-1|few|TRBV18
ASSSDKGLEQF
>TRBJ2-7|once|TRBV20-1
SARAGGQFYEQY
>TRBJ1-5|many|TRBV20-1
SAKREGLGNQPQH
>TRBJ2-1|-|TRBV11-1
ASSPFHRASSYNEQF
>TRBJ2-5|many|TRBV20-1
SVPRREARETQY
>TRBJ1-5|many|TRBV7-2
ASSLEGGYGQPQH
>TRBJ1-3|many|TRBV7-4
ASKAGATFSGNTIY
>TRBJ2-7|-|TRBV10-3
AISAGGQSATYEQY
>TRBJ1-3|few|TRBV19
ASTQQIGNTIY
>TRBJ1-1|many|TRBV6-2/TRBV6-3
ASSPTAVNTEAF
>TRBJ2-7|few|TRBV12-5
ASGLVRGYEQY
>TRBJ2-7|-|TRBV10-3
ATRAGDSYEQY
>TRBJ2-1|-|TRBV5-1
ASSFGTSGTHEQF
>TRBJ1-1|few|TRBV7-9
ASSLRGADNTEAF
>TRBJ2-2|many|TRBV7-2
ASSLAQHTGELF
>TRBJ1-5|few|TRBV28
ASRQSGGYNQPQH
>TRBJ1-2|many|TRBV7-2
ASSSFRTGGGYT
>TRBJ1-4|few|TRBV18
ASSTTGANEKLF
>TRBJ1-4|-|TRBV4-3
ASSPGQGAEKLF
>TRBJ1-1|few|TRBV7-9
ASSWKGTEAF
>TRBJ1-2|few|TRBV28
ASTSWGGYT
>TRBJ2-3|many|TRBV4-2
ASSLGGGNTDTQY
>TRBJ1-5|-|TRBV25-1
ASSEPRDTPSNQPQH
>TRBJ2-5|few|TRBV7-9
ASSQVGTQETQY
>TRBJ1-4|-|TRBV6-6
ASSPSTGPNEKLF
>TRBJ2-7|few|TRBV7-2
ASSVADRGRYEQY